Following are 32 T cell receptor beta chains from one sample sequenced in a study of blood T cell repertoires in COVID-19 (TCRdb year 2020). Receptors were amplified or captured by the immunoSEQ multiplex PCR assay. TCRdb mirrors the immuneACCESS table, restricted to in-frame sequences. Some clones are absent from its copies; in checked studies, under half trace to an unresolved V gene, and the reason for the others is unknown. The sample data list approximately 300,000 clones, and 90% of these were observed just once. About 1% of the sample lies in the top ten. Sequencing was carried out using peripheral blood. These receptors were collected from a middle-aged woman with COVID-19, enrolled during active disease.

This clone came up once. This rearrangement joins TRBV24-1 to TRBJ1-1; possibly TRBD1 for D (5 bases). V gave up 6 bases and J gave up 0 bases, with 10 bases separating them. Germline CDR1 KGHDR, CDR2 SFDVKD. This CDR3 region has 14 residues. This CDR3 reads CATSSAGLNTEAFF. As DNA, the CDR3 is TGTGCCACCAGTAGTGCAGGGTTGAACACTGAAGCTTTCTTT.

Remarks on this clone: The same CDR3 is also encoded by other DNA sequences in this sample. The chain joins TRBV29-1 to TRBJ1-2; 8 bases are a match to TRBD1. Germline-derived CDR1 and CDR2 are SQVTM and ANQGSEA. After removal of 4 bases from V and 4 bases from J, the junction contained 2 bases not matched to a gene. The CDR3 sequence is 12 residues long. CDR3 DNA sequence: TGCAGCGTTGCCGGACAGGGCTATGGCTACACCTTC. Its protein is CSVAGQGYGYTF. The full variable domain, with the rest looked up from reference TRBV29-1 and TRBJ1-2, is SAVISQKPSRDICQRGTSLTIQCQVDSQVTMMFWYRQQPGQSLTLIATANQGSEATYESGFVIDKFPISRPNLTFSTLTVSNMSPEDSSIYLCSVAGQGYGYTFGSGTRLTVV.

The V call is TRBV10-3, the J call TRBJ1-1; 10 bases match TRBD1. J gave up 0 bases and V 11 bases, and 6 bases lay outside the gene matches. This CDR3 is 14 amino acids long. CDR1 is ENHRY and CDR2 is SYGVKD in the germline V gene. CDR3 region: CAARQGAVNTEAFF. CDR3 nucleotide sequence: TGTGCCGCGCGACAGGGGGCGGTGAACACTGAAGCTTTCTTT.

V is TRBV7-9 and J is TRBJ2-3; D ambiguous. Germline-derived CDR1 and CDR2 are SEHNR and FQNEAQ (reference sequence). The CDR3 sequence is 14 residues long. V lost 5 bases to trimming and J lost 5 bases, with 14 bases between them. The CDR3 loop is CASSPPLGLDTQYF. The DNA of the CDR3 is TGTGCCAGCAGCCCCCCCTTGGGCCTAGATACGCAGTATTTT.

The V and J genes are TRBV6-2 or TRBV6-3 and TRBJ1-5; D is possibly TRBD1 (5 bases). The ends were cut back, 0 bases at V and 0 bases at J, with 6 bases in the middle. The V gene's germline CDR1 is MNHEY and CDR2 SVGEGT. CDR3 length: 15 amino acids. The CDR3 loop reads CASSYSTVSNQPQHF. The CDR3 bases are TGTGCCAGCAGTTACTCGACAGTTAGCAATCAGCCCCAGCATTTT.

The rearrangement uses TRBV28 and TRBJ2-7, with 11 bases fitting TRBD1. J was trimmed by 4 bases and V by 5 bases; bases with no gene match: 10. Germline-derived CDR1 and CDR2 are MDHEN and SYDVKM. The CDR3 covers 16 residues. CDR3 nucleotide sequence: TGTGCCAGCAGTACCTGGACAGGGGGCTTCGGATACGAGCAGTACTTC. This sequence encodes CASSTWTGGFGYEQYF.

V and J are TRBV7-2 and TRBJ2-7; 12 positions agree with TRBD2. The V gene end was trimmed by 4 bases and the J gene end by 2 bases; junction bases not matched to a gene: 3. The CDR3 sequence is 15 residues long. Germline CDR1 is SGHTA and CDR2 is FQGNSA. DNA for the CDR3: TGTGCCAGCAGCTCGACTAGCGGGGGCCCCTACGAGCAGTACTTC. This encodes CASSSTSGGPYEQYF.

This rearrangement joins TRBV19 to TRBJ2-1; maybe TRBD1 (6 bases). V lost 3 bases to trimming and J lost 4 bases, with 10 bases between them. The length of the CDR3 is 14 residues. Germline assignment: CDR1 LNHDA and CDR2 SQIVND (reference sequence). The CDR3 loop is CASSIGGRYNEQFF. The CDR3 nucleotides are TGTGCCAGTAGTATTGGGGGCCGTTACAATGAGCAGTTCTTC.

V gene TRBV27 combines with J gene TRBJ1-2; a possible D gene is TRBD1 (6 bases). V shed 5 bases and J shed 4 bases, with 11 bases lying between them. From germline, CDR1 is MNHEY and CDR2 SMNVEV (reference sequence). The CDR3 consists of 13 residues. CDR3 in amino acids: CASSPQGSYGYTF. For the CDR3, the DNA is TGTGCCAGCAGTCCACAGGGCTCCTATGGCTACACCTTC.

The chain is built from TRBV19 and TRBJ1-5; the D is unclear. Germline-derived CDR1 and CDR2 are LNHDA and SQIVND (reference sequence). This CDR3 has 17 amino acids. V lost 8 bases and J 3 bases, leaving 23 bases between the germline ends. CDR3 nucleotides: TGTGCCAGTTCCGGACGGACTGGTTTAGGCCCCAATCAGCCCCAGCATTTT. Its translation: CASSGRTGLGPNQPQHF. Combining the CDR3 with reference TRBV19 and TRBJ1-5 gives the whole variable domain DGGITQSPKYLFRKEGQNVTLSCEQNLNHDAMYWYRQDPGQGLRLIYYSQIVNDFQKGDIAEGYSVSREKKESFPLTVTSAQKNPTAFYLCASSGRTGLGPNQPQHFGDGTRLSIL.

CDR3 bases: TGTGCCAGCAGCGTAGGTGGCGGGGGGGCGAACACCGGGGAGCTGTTTTTT. This translates into CASSVGGGGANTGELFF. The genes are TRBV9 and TRBJ2-2, with 9 bases aligning to TRBD2. V dropped 0 bases and J dropped 0; count of bases not matched to a gene: 3. The CDR3 sequence is 17 residues long. The germline V gene has CDR1 SGDLS and CDR2 YYNGEE.

Only one count was recorded for this clone. The rearrangement uses TRBV3-1 (or the pseudogene TRBV3-2) and TRBJ2-1; 8 bases line up with TRBD1. The CDR3 contains 16 residues. In germline, CDR1 is LGHDT, CDR2 YNNKEL (reference sequence). The ends lost 4 bases at V and 4 bases at J; junction bases unmatched: 9. CDR3 sequence reads: CASSRDRPIGYNEQFF. CDR3 DNA sequence: TGTGCCAGCAGCCGGGACAGGCCCATTGGGTACAATGAGCAGTTCTTC.

CDR3 sequence: CASSSSGQGAGANVLTF. The CDR3 nucleotides read TGTGCCAGCAGCTCCTCCGGACAGGGGGCTGGGGCCAACGTCCTGACTTTC. The chain couples TRBV7-2 to TRBJ2-6; 10 positions match TRBD1. After removal of 4 bases from V and 2 bases from J, the junction contained 5 bases not matched to a gene. The CDR3 extends over 17 amino acids. Germline V gene sequence: CDR1 SGHTA, CDR2 FQGNSA.

This chain's CDR3 is CASSPPLVAEAFF. The CDR3 DNA sequence: TGTGCCAGCAGTCCACCATTAGTGGCTGAAGCTTTCTTT. The chain recombines TRBV28 with TRBJ1-1; D call uncertain. This CDR3 is 13 amino acids long. CDR1 and CDR2 (germline): MDHEN, SYDVKM. Trimming stripped 5 bases from V and 6 bases from J, with 13 bases between.

The rearrangement joins TRBV12-5 to TRBJ1-1; no reliable D call. The CDR3 runs 13 residues. The germline V and J ends were trimmed by 4 bases and 5 bases, with 11 bases remaining between them. Germline-derived CDR1 and CDR2 are LGHNT and FRNRAP. The CDR3 DNA reads as TGTGCTAGTGGTTCGACCCCGGGGACTGAAGCTTTCTTT. It encodes CASGSTPGTEAFF.

This chain connects TRBV30 to TRBJ1-5; maybe TRBD1 (6 bases). Deletions cut 0 bases from V and 5 bases from J, with 14 bases between. CDR1 and CDR2 (germline): GTSNPN, SVGIG (reference sequence). The CDR3 sequence is 15 residues long. CDR3 protein: CAWSVSGQGYQPQHF. The CDR3 DNA follows: TGTGCCTGGAGTGTATCCGGGCAGGGGTATCAGCCCCAGCATTTT.

The chain employs TRBV28 and TRBJ1-2; D gene ambiguous. Germline CDR1 is MDHEN and CDR2 is SYDVKM. The CDR3 loop spans 12 amino acids. Trimming took 7 bases from V and 2 from J, leaving 8 bases between them. The CDR3 nucleotides read TGTGCCAGCACGGTGAGAAACTATGGCTACACCTTC. It encodes CASTVRNYGYTF.

A single count supports this clone. The chain joins TRBV28 to TRBJ2-7; 7 nucleotides line up with TRBD1. V was pared by 1 base and J by 0 bases, with 6 bases of the junction left unmatched. The CDR3 contains 16 residues. The germline CDR1 and CDR2 sequences are MDHEN and SYDVKM. DNA for the CDR3: TGTGCCAGCAGTTTATCGACAGGGTACAGCTCCTACGAGCAGTACTTC. It yields the protein CASSLSTGYSSYEQYF.

This rearrangement joins TRBV18 to TRBJ2-1; 7 bases line up with TRBD1. The CDR3 has 16 residues. Germline CDR1 KGHSH, CDR2 LQKENI. With V trimmed by 0 bases and J by 0 bases, 2 bases remained unmatched. The CDR3: CASSPPSGGSYNEQFF. The CDR3 DNA is TGTGCCAGCTCACCACCTTCAGGGGGCTCCTACAATGAGCAGTTCTTC.

The chain links TRBV2 to TRBJ2-4; D perhaps matches TRBD2 (6 bases). CDR1 and CDR2 from the germline V gene are SNHLY and FYNNEI. Trimming stripped 7 bases from V and 1 base from J, with 17 bases between. There are 16 residues in the CDR3. This CDR3 is CASIIEGLSAKNIQYF. The CDR3 DNA is TGTGCCAGCATAATCGAGGGACTTTCGGCCAAAAACATTCAGTACTTC. The complete variable domain, with remaining parts taken from reference TRBV2 and TRBJ2-4, reads EPEVTQTPSHQVTQMGQEVILRCVPISNHLYFYWYRQILGQKVEFLVSFYNNEISEKSEIFDDQFSVERPDGSNFTLKIRSTKLEDSAMYFCASIIEGLSAKNIQYFGAGTRLSVL.

This chain links TRBV14 with TRBJ1-1, with unresolved D. This CDR3 spans 16 amino acids. Trimming took 0 bases from V and 5 from J, leaving 16 bases between them. From germline, CDR1 is SGHDN and CDR2 FVKESK. CDR3 sequence (DNA): TGTGCCAGCAGCCAAGAAGCATACATGGAGAGGACTGAAGCTTTCTTT. Its protein product is CASSQEAYMERTEAFF.

The rearrangement links TRBV10-2 to TRBJ1-1; 7 nucleotides match TRBD1. Germline values: CDR1 WSHSY, CDR2 SAAADI. V shed 9 bases, J shed 4 bases, and the junction held 8 bases outside the gene matches. The CDR3 runs 13 residues. The DNA of the CDR3 is TGCGCCAGTAATGACAGGGTCGGCACTGAAGCTTTCTTT. Translation: CASNDRVGTEAFF.

The chain uses TRBV4-1 and TRBJ1-1, with D possibly being TRBD1 (5 bases). V was cut by 1 base and J by 0 bases, with 9 bases left in between. Germline V CDR1 and CDR2: MGHRA, YSYEKL. This CDR3 is built from 15 residues. CDR3 region: CASSQVTAMNTEAFF. The CDR3 DNA reads as TGCGCCAGCAGCCAAGTGACAGCTATGAACACTGAAGCTTTCTTT.

The rearrangement joins TRBV4-3 to TRBJ1-1, with D possibly matching TRBD1 (6 bases). The CDR3 is 15 residues long. Trimming took off 2 bases at V and 1 base at J, with 11 bases between the two ends. Germline V gene sequence: CDR1 LGHNA, CDR2 YSLEER. The CDR3 DNA sequence: TGCGCCAGCAGCCAAAGACTGGGACAGAACACTGAAGCTTTCTTT. It is translated as CASSQRLGQNTEAFF.

This clone was recorded once. This chain uses TRBV10-3 with TRBJ2-5, with D perhaps matching TRBD1 (5 bases). CDR1 and CDR2 from the germline V gene are ENHRY and SYGVKD. V lost 8 bases and J lost 9, with 19 bases in between. The CDR3 totals 13 residues. The chain's CDR3 is CAISRAGIGAQYF. The DNA of the CDR3 is TGTGCCATCTCCAGGGCAGGGATAGGTGCCCAGTACTTC.

This rearrangement joins TRBV9 to TRBJ2-5, with unresolved D. The CDR3 totals 16 residues. The germline CDR1 and CDR2 sequences are SGDLS and YYNGEE. V shed 4 bases and J shed 0 bases, with 16 bases lying between them. The CDR3 DNA is TGTGCCAGCAGCCCCCGCGTATCGCGCTACCAAGAGACCCAGTACTTC. Protein: CASSPRVSRYQETQYF.

The chain links TRBV5-5 to TRBJ2-1; D remains ambiguous. This CDR3 has 15 residues. Trimming removed 6 bases at V and 0 bases at J, with 13 bases between. Germline CDR1 SGHKS, CDR2 YYEKEE (reference sequence). This chain's CDR3 is CASILGYSSYNEQFF. CDR3 in DNA: TGTGCCAGCATCCTGGGCTATAGCTCCTACAATGAGCAGTTCTTC.

V and J are TRBV10-3 and TRBJ2-5; D may be TRBD2 (6 bases). This CDR3 has 15 amino acids. The germline V and J ends were trimmed by 4 bases and 6 bases, with 18 bases remaining between them. CDR1 and CDR2 from the germline V gene are ENHRY and SYGVKD. CDR3 sequence (DNA): TGTGCCATCAGTGCCACCGGGGGAACGGTAAAGACCCAGTACTTC. Translating gives CAISATGGTVKTQYF.

In this sample, this clone turned up a few times. V is TRBV6-5 and J is TRBJ2-7; TRBD2 is a possible D gene (6 bases). Trimming cost V 2 bases and J 5 bases, with 13 bases left between them. Germline V lookup: CDR1 MNHEY, CDR2 SVGAGI. The CDR3 spans 14 residues. CDR3 residues: CASSYDLGGNEQYF. The DNA of the CDR3 is TGTGCCAGCAGTTACGATTTGGGAGGCAACGAGCAGTACTTC.

The chain is built from TRBV23-1 and TRBJ1-5; the D is unclear. TRBV23-1 is reported as an ORF; its role is uncertain. Between the trimmed V and J ends, which lost 4 bases and 1 base, there was a span of 11 bases. This CDR3 has 15 residues. In DNA, the CDR3 is TGCGCCAGCAGTCGCCGACACTTCAGCAATCAGCCCCAGCATTTT. It encodes CASSRRHFSNQPQHF.

As to this clone: A read error may produce the germline difference seen at one junction end. This chain joins TRBV7-9 and TRBJ2-3; possible D gene TRBD2, 6 bases. CDR3 length: 17 amino acids. The germline CDR1 and CDR2 sequences are SEHNR and FQNEAQ (reference sequence). CDR3 protein: CASSLAGLALSTDTQYF. CDR3 DNA: TGTGCCAGCAGCCTAGCAGGGCTAGCGCTGAGCACAGATACGCAGTATTTT. Looking up the rest from reference TRBV7-9 and TRBJ2-3 gives the full variable domain: DTGVSQNPRHKITKRGQNVTFRCDPISEHNRLYWYRQTLGQGPEFLTYFQNEAQLEKSRLLSDRFSAERPKGSFSTLEIQRTEQGDSAMYLCASSLAGLALSTDTQYFGPGTRLTVL.

V usage is TRBV27 and J usage is TRBJ2-7; weak D call: TRBD2 (5 bases). V was trimmed by 3 bases and J by 1 base, leaving 16 bases between them. Germline V lookup: CDR1 MNHEY, CDR2 SMNVEV (reference sequence). This CDR3 comprises 16 residues. For the CDR3, the DNA is TGTGCCAGCAGTTTCAGTGAGGGAGTAAATTCCTACGAGCAGTACTTC. Translating it yields CASSFSEGVNSYEQYF.